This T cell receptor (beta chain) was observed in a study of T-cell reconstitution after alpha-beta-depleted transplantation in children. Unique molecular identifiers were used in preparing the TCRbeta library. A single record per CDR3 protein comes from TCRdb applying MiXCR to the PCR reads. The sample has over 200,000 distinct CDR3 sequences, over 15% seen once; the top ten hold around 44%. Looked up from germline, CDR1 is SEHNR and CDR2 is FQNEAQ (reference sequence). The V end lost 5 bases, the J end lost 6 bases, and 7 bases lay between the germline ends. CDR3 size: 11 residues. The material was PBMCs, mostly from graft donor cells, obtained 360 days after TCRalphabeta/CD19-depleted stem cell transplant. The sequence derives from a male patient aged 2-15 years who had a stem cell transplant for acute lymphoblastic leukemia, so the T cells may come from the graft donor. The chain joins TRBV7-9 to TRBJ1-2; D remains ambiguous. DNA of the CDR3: TGTGCCAGCAGCCACCAAGATGGCTACACCTTC. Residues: CASSHQDGYTF.